The rows below give T cell receptor beta chains drawn from one sample of a study of T cells of healthy individuals. TCRdb itself ran the 5' RACE reads through MiXCR, one entry per CDR3 protein. The repertoire consists of tens of thousands of distinct CDR3 sequences, with 15% to 20% occurring once and the leading ten covering about 4.3%. The origin of the receptors is a human donor in good health. Each CDR3 is given with its conserved first and last residue. The D gene is left open where the match is weak. Size tells how often a clone was seen (once, few, many) or the class of an expanded clone, and some rows leave it out.

J gene | clone size | V gene | D gene | CDR3 protein | CDR3 DNA
TRBJ2-1 | few | TRBV10-2 | TRBD2 | CASSESLAGGPHEQFF | TGCGCCAGCAGTGAGTCACTAGCGGGGGGGCCGCATGAGCAGTTCTTC
TRBJ2-1 | . | TRBV7-9 | . | CASSSINEQFF | TGTGCCAGCAGCTCGATAAATGAGCAGTTCTTC
TRBJ2-3 | few | TRBV4-2 | . | CASSQDDLPDTQYF | TGTGCCAGCAGCCAAGATGATCTGCCAGATACGCAGTATTTT
TRBJ2-1 | few | TRBV24-1 | TRBD2 | CATSDKASGNEQFF | TGTGCCACCAGTGATAAGGCTAGCGGCAATGAGCAGTTCTTC
TRBJ2-1 | many | TRBV2 | . | CASLDRTRYNEQFF | TGTGCCAGCCTCGACAGGACGCGCTACAATGAGCAGTTCTTC
TRBJ1-6 | many | TRBV6-6 | . | CASSSSNSPLHF | TGTGCCAGCAGCTCCAGTAATTCACCCCTCCACTTT
TRBJ2-7 | few | TRBV7-2 | . | CASSTYRDNYEQYF | TGTGCCAGCAGCACCTACCGGGACAACTACGAGCAGTACTTC
TRBJ1-2 | many | TRBV28 | TRBD1 | CASSTPGQGGYGYTF | TGTGCCAGCAGTACACCGGGACAGGGGGGCTATGGCTACACCTTC
TRBJ1-5 | . | TRBV27 | . | CASSLASPRGFDQPQHF | TGTGCCAGCAGTTTAGCCTCCCCGAGGGGGTTCGATCAGCCCCAGCATTTT
TRBJ2-1 | many | TRBV12-3/TRBV12-4 | . | CASSLSGSYNEQFF | TGTGCCAGCAGTCTGAGCGGATCCTACAATGAGCAGTTCTTC
TRBJ2-1 | . | TRBV20-1 | . | CSASRADPYNEQFF | TGCAGTGCTAGTCGAGCGGATCCATACAATGAGCAGTTCTTC
TRBJ2-6 | . | TRBV10-3 | . | CAISEQGVEANVLTF | TGTGCCATCAGTGAACAGGGAGTTGAGGCCAACGTCCTGACTTTC
TRBJ2-1 | . | TRBV20-1 | . | CSADQGDWRNEQFF | TGCAGTGCTGACCAAGGGGACTGGAGAAATGAGCAGTTCTTC
TRBJ1-5 | many | TRBV5-1 | . | CASSLASGGNQPQHF | TGCGCCAGCAGCTTGGCATCGGGGGGCAATCAGCCCCAGCATTTT
TRBJ2-7 | many | TRBV2 | TRBD2 | CASSGLAGFRGYF | TGTGCCAGCAGTGGACTAGCGGGGTTTCGGGGGTACTTC
TRBJ2-5 | . | TRBV27 | TRBD2 | CASSFLAGGSRETQYF | TGTGCCAGCAGTTTTTTGGCGGGGGGGTCTCGAGAGACCCAGTACTTC
TRBJ1-2 | many | TRBV28 | . | CATEGGGDWSGYTF | TGTGCCACCGAGGGGGGAGGGGATTGGTCTGGCTACACCTTC
TRBJ2-5 | few | TRBV29-1 | . | CGGEEETQYF | TGCGGAGGGGAGGAAGAGACCCAGTACTTC
TRBJ1-4 | . | TRBV4-1 | TRBD1 | CASSQSGQGLNEKLFF | TGCGCCAGCAGCCAAAGTGGACAGGGCCTTAATGAAAAACTGTTTTTT
TRBJ2-1 | few | TRBV10-3 | . | CAIRAGYEQFF | TGTGCCATCAGAGCAGGGTATGAGCAGTTCTTC
TRBJ2-7 | few | TRBV20-1 | TRBD2 | CSARALRTSGGSSYEQYF | TGCAGTGCTAGGGCCCTCCGGACTAGCGGAGGTAGCTCCTACGAGCAGTACTTC
TRBJ1-5 | . | TRBV19 | TRBD1 | CASRLTGVSQPQHF | TGTGCCAGTCGGTTGACAGGGGTAAGCCAGCCCCAGCATTTT
TRBJ2-1 | . | TRBV7-9 | . | CASSFLRVGVNEQFF | TGTGCCAGCAGCTTTCTCAGGGTTGGCGTAAATGAGCAGTTCTTC
TRBJ2-1 | few | TRBV20-1 | TRBD2 | CSASSGSGLNEQFF | TGCAGTGCTTCTAGCGGGAGTGGGTTGAATGAGCAGTTCTTC
TRBJ1-3 | . | TRBV24-1 | TRBD1 | CASRGTGENTIYF | TGTGCCTCGCGTGGGACAGGGGAAAACACCATATATTTT
TRBJ1-1 | many | TRBV19 | . | CASSIAMNTEAFF | TGTGCCAGTAGTATAGCGATGAACACTGAAGCTTTCTTT
TRBJ2-7 | many | TRBV7-2 | TRBD1 | CASSTPGQGYNEQYF | TGTGCCAGCAGCACACCGGGACAGGGATATAACGAGCAGTACTTC
TRBJ2-7 | few | TRBV11-3 | . | CASSMTASYEQYF | TGTGCCAGCAGCATGACAGCCTCCTACGAGCAGTACTTC
TRBJ1-1 | . | TRBV6-1 | . | CASSEGQFRRPLEAFF | TGTGCCAGCAGTGAAGGACAGTTCCGGAGGCCGCTTGAAGCTTTCTTT
TRBJ2-1 | once | TRBV4-1 | TRBD2 | CASSRTSGIGDEQFF | TGCGCCAGCAGCCGTACTAGCGGGATAGGGGATGAGCAGTTCTTC
TRBJ2-1 | many | TRBV9 | . | CASSPRDVGTQNEQFF | TGTGCCAGCAGCCCCCGGGATGTTGGGACACAGAATGAGCAGTTCTTC
TRBJ2-1 | many | TRBV3-1 | TRBD2 | CASWKAGGASNEQFF | TGTGCCAGCTGGAAAGCGGGGGGAGCCTCGAATGAGCAGTTCTTC
TRBJ2-1 | many | TRBV9 | . | CASSVTGMEQFF | TGTGCCAGCAGCGTAACAGGTATGGAGCAGTTCTTC
TRBJ2-2 | many | TRBV7-9 | TRBD2 | CASSMRLARNTGELFF | TGTGCCAGCAGCATGCGACTAGCGAGGAACACCGGGGAGCTGTTTTTT
TRBJ1-5 | few | TRBV7-9 | . | CASSSTRAQGEPQHF | TGTGCCAGCAGTTCGACGAGGGCACAGGGAGAGCCCCAGCATTTT
TRBJ1-1 | many | TRBV12-5 | . | CASGLRPVNTEAFF | TGTGCTAGTGGTTTGAGGCCGGTCAACACTGAAGCTTTCTTT
TRBJ2-5 | few | TRBV5-1 | . | CASRGTFQETQYF | TGCGCCAGCAGGGGGACTTTCCAAGAGACCCAGTACTTC
TRBJ2-3 | many | TRBV3-1 | . | CASSQEPTGIFGVTDTQYF | TGTGCCAGCAGCCAAGAACCCACTGGGATCTTCGGGGTGACAGATACGCAGTATTTT
TRBJ2-1 | few | TRBV4-3 | TRBD2 | CASRRSSGSPYNEQFF | TGCGCCAGCAGAAGATCTAGCGGGAGTCCCTACAATGAGCAGTTCTTC
TRBJ1-1 | . | TRBV3-1 | . | CASSPWRANTEAFF | TGTGCCAGCAGTCCCTGGAGGGCCAACACTGAAGCTTTCTTT
TRBJ1-1 | . | TRBV11-2 | . | CASSSLKGRNTEAFF | TGTGCCAGCAGCTCATTAAAGGGAAGGAACACTGAAGCTTTCTTT
TRBJ2-7 | many | TRBV18 | TRBD2 | CASSPKVFGLAGNYEQYF | TGTGCCAGCTCACCAAAAGTCTTTGGACTAGCGGGTAACTACGAGCAGTACTTC
TRBJ2-7 | many | TRBV28 | . | CASLSTSGPSYEQYF | TGTGCCAGCCTATCTACTTCGGGCCCCAGCTACGAGCAGTACTTC
TRBJ2-1 | once | TRBV7-3 | TRBD2 | CASSLWGRGSGGEQFF | TGTGCCAGCAGCTTATGGGGTCGGGGTAGCGGGGGTGAGCAGTTCTTC
TRBJ2-7 | . | TRBV5-5 | . | CASSLSPSYEQYF | TGTGCCAGCAGCTTATCCCCTTCCTACGAGCAGTACTTC
TRBJ1-1 | many | TRBV7-9 | . | CASSSVRGVNTEAFF | TGTGCCAGCAGCTCCGTCCGGGGAGTGAACACTGAAGCTTTCTTT
TRBJ2-1 | many | TRBV12-3/TRBV12-4 | TRBD2 | CASPVSGSYNEQFF | TGTGCCAGCCCGGTGAGCGGGAGTTACAATGAGCAGTTCTTC
TRBJ2-7 | . | TRBV3-1 | . | CASSTGPLYEQYF | TGTGCCAGCAGCACGGGACCCCTCTACGAGCAGTACTTC
TRBJ2-7 | . | TRBV25-1 | TRBD1 | CASRGQALYEQYF | TGTGCCAGCAGAGGACAGGCGCTCTACGAGCAGTACTTC
TRBJ2-5 | few | TRBV7-6 | . | CASSSIVDRTVFKGQETQYF | TGTGCCAGCAGCTCTATTGTCGACCGGACAGTTTTCAAGGGGCAAGAGACCCAGTACTTC
TRBJ2-3 | many | TRBV5-4 | TRBD2 | CASTNTGGGAEDTQYF | TGTGCCAGCACCAACACCGGCGGGGGGGCGGAAGATACGCAGTATTTT
TRBJ2-5 | . | TRBV24-1 | . | CATSDGSSLPETQYF | TGTGCCACCAGTGATGGGTCTAGCCTACCAGAGACCCAGTACTTC
TRBJ1-5 | few | TRBV7-2 | . | CASSLIGISNQPQHF | TGTGCCAGCAGCTTAATAGGGATAAGCAATCAGCCCCAGCATTTT
TRBJ1-6 | . | TRBV30 | . | CAWSEGSYNSPLHF | TGTGCCTGGAGTGAGGGTTCCTATAATTCACCCCTCCACTTT
TRBJ2-7 | . | TRBV2 | . | CASKEDSGPSEQYF | TGTGCCAGCAAGGAGGATTCGGGACCCTCCGAGCAGTACTTC
TRBJ2-1 | . | TRBV11-3 | . | CASSSVFGSSYNEQFF | TGTGCCAGCAGCTCAGTCTTCGGAAGCTCCTACAATGAGCAGTTCTTC
TRBJ2-5 | . | TRBV10-3 | TRBD2 | CAISGPTAGGQETQYF | TGTGCCATCAGTGGGCCTACAGCGGGGGGCCAAGAGACCCAGTACTTC